What follows is one T cell receptor beta chain and its context. Libraries were prepared by immunoSEQ multiplex PCR; TCRdb keeps only in-frame clonotypes and omits some of them. This table holds around 270,000 clones, over 75% found once. These data are taken from a study of blood T cell repertoires in COVID-19. Losses at the gene ends were 0 bases for V and 0 bases for J; bases not matched to a gene: 5. Germline CDR1 and CDR2: LGHNA and YNFKEQ. The CDR3 sequence is 16 residues long. J is TRBJ2-7 and V is TRBV4-2; 7 bases match TRBD1. The specimen sequenced was PBMCs or T cells enriched from blood (not recorded which). The clonotype originates from a woman aged 25-40 years who had recovered from COVID-19. The CDR3 region has the DNA TGTGCCAGCAGCCAAGATAGGGGGCTCAACTCCTACGAGCAGTACTTC. It specifies CASSQDRGLNSYEQYF.